This TCR beta chain was profiled in a study of T cell repertoires in cytomegalovirus infection. The CDR3 has 13 residues. Trimming shortened V by 5 bases and J by 1 base, and 10 bases separated the two germline ends. Germline lookup yields CDR1 SQVTM and CDR2 ANQGSEA. TCRdb analysed the reads with MiXCR anew, one entry per CDR3 protein. The sample has 150,000 to 160,000 distinct CDR3 sequences, less than 25% seen once. This clonotype was counted only a few times. Sequenced sample: PBMCs. This clonotype was sampled from a human donor in good health (CMV status not recorded). Some clones in this sample may be carry-over from other donors' samples. V and J are TRBV29-1 and TRBJ2-3; D may be TRBD2 (6 bases). The CDR3 spells CSVSAGGTDTQYF. CDR3 DNA sequence: TGCAGCGTTTCAGCGGGCGGCACAGATACGCAGTATTTT.